This entry describes one TCR beta chain. The sample is drawn from a study of blood T cell repertoires in COVID-19. Measured with immunoSEQ multiplex PCR; TCRdb has only the in-frame clones, and not every one. The data hold around 300,000 clones, with 85% to 90% observed a single time. Germline V CDR1 and CDR2: SGHDT, YYEEEE. CDR3 size: 13 residues. Unmatched junction bases numbered 0, after V lost 3 bases and J lost 6 bases. The TCR sequence derives from a woman under 30 with acute COVID-19. Specimen: PBMCs or T cells enriched from blood (not recorded which). The chain employs TRBV5-6 and TRBJ1-1, with TRBD1 identical over 12 bases. The CDR3 sequence: CASSWDRGPEAFF. The DNA of the CDR3 is TGTGCCAGCAGCTGGGACAGGGGGCCTGAAGCTTTCTTT.